This T cell receptor beta chain was documented in a study of Ad26.COV2.S vaccination and SARS-CoV-2 variants. Overall study: As a participant in COV1001, the donor was in the Ad26.COV2.S trial arm. Study-wide findings and caveats: Substantial post-vaccination breadth of spike-specific CD8+ and CD4+ T cell responses was reported. Whether participants received vaccine or placebo, their non-spike TCR breadth was similar.

Clones were sequenced by immunoSEQ multiplex PCR, and TCRdb holds only the in-frame ones, with some missing. Here the sample spans a few hundred thousand clones, about nine tenths being singletons. Treatment in this sample: about 20 received Ad26.COV2.S at low or high dose, single or two shots; about 5 received placebo; per-sample allocation not given. Samples were taken on day 63 after the first vaccine or placebo injection. As concerns this clone: Its matching antigen is unknown.

The germline V and J ends were trimmed by 2 bases and 12 bases, with 20 bases remaining between them. The CDR3 covers 15 residues. Germline V gene data show CDR1 as LGHNA and CDR2 as YSLEER. The rearrangement joins TRBV4-3 to TRBJ2-4; the D call may be TRBD1 or TRBD2 (7 bases each). The source is a person aged 18-60 years who received the Ad26.COV2.S COVID-19 vaccine or a placebo. The input for sequencing was peripheral blood, taken in a trial of Ad26.COV2.S vaccine versus placebo. CDR3 in amino acids: CASSQRGGGALDQYF. As DNA, the CDR3 is TGCGCCAGCAGCCAACGGGGAGGGGGCGCTTTGGATCAGTACTTC.